This T cell receptor beta chain was sequenced for a study of brain T cells in children with intractable seizures. The table came from immunoSEQ multiplex PCR; TCRdb's copy has only in-frame clones and leaves some out. The sample records about 340,000 clones, 93% being singletons. Germline V gene data show CDR1 as SGHNT and CDR2 as YENEEA. The CDR3 extends over 12 amino acids. The germline V and J ends were trimmed by 5 bases and 7 bases, with 12 bases remaining between them. As for time point: blood from clinic visit 5 months post-surgery; TSC patient then seizure free. Surgery cases with the highest brain T cell transcript signatures were chosen for sequencing. Pre-surgery treatment included at least one anti-epileptic drug. Study-wide results and caveats: Only CDR3 sequence similarity suggested viral specificity, without known HCMV serostatus. Absence of clones before surgery may stem from lower sequencing depth.

Comments on this clone: Its antigen is as yet unknown.

The source of this sequence is a boy younger than two with tuberous sclerosis and intractable seizures. The rearrangement joins TRBV11-3 to TRBJ2-7; D gene uncertain. The material sequenced was peripheral blood, taken roughly 5 months after surgery. The CDR3 sequence: CASSLLLGEQYF. The CDR3 nucleotides read TGTGCCAGCAGCCTCCTCTTGGGGGAGCAGTACTTC.